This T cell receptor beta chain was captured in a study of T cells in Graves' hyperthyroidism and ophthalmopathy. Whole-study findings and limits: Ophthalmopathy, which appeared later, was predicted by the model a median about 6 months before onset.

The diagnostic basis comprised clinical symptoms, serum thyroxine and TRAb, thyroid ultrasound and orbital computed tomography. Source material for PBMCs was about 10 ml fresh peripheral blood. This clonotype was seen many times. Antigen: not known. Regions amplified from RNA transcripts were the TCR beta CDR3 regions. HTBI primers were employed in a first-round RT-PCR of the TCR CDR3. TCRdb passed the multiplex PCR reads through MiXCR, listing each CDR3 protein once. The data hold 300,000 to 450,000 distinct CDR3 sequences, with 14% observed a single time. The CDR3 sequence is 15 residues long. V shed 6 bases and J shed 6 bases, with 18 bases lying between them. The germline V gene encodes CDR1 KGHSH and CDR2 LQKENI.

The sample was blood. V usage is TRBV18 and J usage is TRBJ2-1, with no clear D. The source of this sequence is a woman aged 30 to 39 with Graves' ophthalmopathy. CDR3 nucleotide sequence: TGTGCCAGCTCGCTAGACGACATTACATCCAATGAGCAGTTCTTC. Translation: CASSLDDITSNEQFF. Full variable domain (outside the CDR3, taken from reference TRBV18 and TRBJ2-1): NAGVMQNPRHLVRRRGQEARLRCSPMKGHSHVYWYRQLPEEGLKFMVYLQKENIIDESGMPKERFSAEFPKEGPSILRIQQVVRGDSAAYFCASSLDDITSNEQFFGPGTRLTVL.